The 7 T cell receptor beta chains reported below all come from one sample, sequenced in a study of shared clonotypes between healthy human individuals. Profiled with immunoSEQ multiplex PCR; TCRdb holds only in-frame clones, not every one. The table lists hundreds of thousands of clones, roughly 79% of them singletons. Specimen: PBMCs. The receptor set was obtained from a woman aged 40 to 55 in good health. Some clones in this sample may be carry-over from other donors' samples.

The V and J genes are TRBV4-2 and TRBJ2-1; the D is unclear. The CDR3 is 16 amino acids. Germline CDR1 and CDR2: LGHNA and YNFKEQ. Trimming cost V 0 bases and J 3 bases, with 12 bases left between them. For the CDR3, the DNA is TGTGCCAGCAGCCAAGATTCGAGCAGCCTCTACAATGAGCAGTTCTTC. This translates into CASSQDSSSLYNEQFF.

The J gene is TRBJ2-2, the V gene TRBV4-2, with 11 bases identical to TRBD2. The V segment lost 0 bases and the J segment 4 bases; nucleotides outside the gene matches: 4. There are 17 residues in the CDR3. Per the germline V gene, CDR1 is LGHNA and CDR2 is YNFKEQ. CDR3 region: CASSQDTSGRPTGELFF. In DNA, the CDR3 is TGTGCCAGCAGCCAAGATACTAGCGGGAGACCCACCGGGGAGCTGTTTTTT.

This clone was seen only a few times. The gene calls are TRBV10-2 and TRBJ2-3, with 7 bases that match TRBD1. V lost 7 bases, J lost 4 bases, and 5 bases stayed unmatched. Germline-derived CDR1 and CDR2 are WSHSY and SAAADI. The CDR3 totals 13 residues. This CDR3 reads CASTGQVSDTQYF. The CDR3 region has the DNA TGCGCCAGCACTGGACAGGTTTCAGATACGCAGTATTTT.

This chain connects TRBV7-9 to TRBJ1-1, with D perhaps matching TRBD1 (5 bases). In germline, CDR1 is SEHNR, CDR2 FQNEAQ (reference sequence). Trimming shortened V by 1 base and J by 7 bases, and 13 bases separated the two germline ends. This CDR3 has 14 residues. The CDR3 DNA reads TGTGCCAGCAGCTTAGACCAGGGCGGCGGTGAAGCTTTCTTT. As protein: CASSLDQGGGEAFF. Combining the CDR3 with reference TRBV7-9 and TRBJ1-1 gives the whole variable domain DTGVSQNPRHKITKRGQNVTFRCDPISEHNRLYWYRQTLGQGPEFLTYFQNEAQLEKSRLLSDRFSAERPKGSFSTLEIQRTEQGDSAMYLCASSLDQGGGEAFFGQGTRLTVV.

This clone was detected a few times. V usage is TRBV10-3 and J usage is TRBJ2-7; 12 nucleotides align to TRBD2. This CDR3 is built from 18 residues. Trimming cost V 10 bases and J 0 bases; bases outside gene matches: 16. CDR1 and CDR2 (germline): ENHRY, SYGVKD. The CDR3 sequence is CATAFKGTSGYSSYEQYF. DNA of the CDR3: TGTGCCACAGCCTTCAAGGGGACTAGCGGGTACAGCTCCTACGAGCAGTACTTC.

For this clone: Given a much more abundant clone one base away, this may be a read error. The sample holds other DNA sequences that translate to the same CDR3. The genes are TRBV28 and TRBJ2-7; D not resolved. V dropped 6 bases and J dropped 0 bases, with 3 bases sitting between them. The germline gives CDR1 MDHEN, CDR2 SYDVKM. This CDR3 has 11 amino acids. The CDR3 DNA sequence: TGTGCCAGCAGGTCCTCCTACGAGCAGTACTTC. It is translated as CASRSSYEQYF.

The V and J genes are TRBV27 and TRBJ2-1, with 13 bases that match TRBD2. The V gene end was trimmed by 4 bases and the J gene end by 11 bases; junction bases not matched to a gene: 2. Germline V lookup: CDR1 MNHEY, CDR2 SMNVEV (reference sequence). The CDR3 contains 13 residues. The CDR3 region is CASSSGLAGQQFF. The CDR3 nucleotides read TGTGCCAGCAGTTCGGGACTAGCGGGGCAGCAGTTCTTC.